These 18 T cell receptor beta chains originate from one sample sequenced in a study of blood T cell repertoires in COVID-19. The assay was immunoSEQ multiplex PCR, and TCRdb's table has in-frame clones only and misses some. Of 50,000 to 65,000 clones detected, 65% to 85% appear once; the ten largest clones hold roughly 6%. Material: peripheral blood. Receptors were obtained from a human donor in a cohort sampled during active COVID-19.

This clone appeared a few times. V gene TRBV6-5 combines with J gene TRBJ1-1; 8 positions agree with TRBD1. CDR3 length equals 13 residues. Germline V lookup: CDR1 MNHEY, CDR2 SVGAGI. With 11 bases clipped from V and 10 bases from J, the junction kept 15 bases outside the gene matches. The CDR3 DNA follows: TGTGCCGGACGGGCAGGGGGCGCTGGGATAGCTTTCTTT. Its translation: CAGRAGGAGIAFF.

This clone is a singleton in its sample. This chain joins TRBV5-5 and TRBJ2-3, with TRBD2 identical over 10 bases. The length of the CDR3 is 16 residues. V lost 4 bases and J lost 0; bases outside the gene matches: 5. The V gene's germline CDR1 is SGHKS and CDR2 YYEKEE (reference sequence). The CDR3 reads CASSPGLAESTDTQYF. The CDR3 bases are TGTGCCAGCAGCCCCGGACTAGCGGAAAGCACAGATACGCAGTATTTT.

This clone has only one observation. V gene TRBV2 combines with J gene TRBJ1-2; 12 bases match TRBD1. The CDR3 extends over 14 amino acids. CDR1 SNHLY and CDR2 FYNNEI come from the germline V gene. Trimming at V came to 6 bases and at J to 6 bases, leaving 5 bases not matched to a gene. CDR3 coding DNA: TGTGCCAGCAGGGGACAGGGGGCGGGCGATGGCTACACCTTC. The encoded protein is CASRGQGAGDGYTF.

The chain couples TRBV6-6 to TRBJ1-2, with 7 bases lining up with TRBD1. V lost 2 bases and J lost 6; bases outside the gene matches: 3. Per the germline V gene, CDR1 is MNHNY and CDR2 is SVGAGI (reference sequence). This CDR3 is built from 13 residues. In DNA form, the CDR3 reads TGTGCCAGCAGTTACACGGGACAGAATGGCTACACCTTC. This sequence encodes CASSYTGQNGYTF.

DNA for the CDR3: TGTGCCTGGAGGGGCCGGACAGGGGTTAACTATGGCTACACCTTC. This gives the protein CAWRGRTGVNYGYTF. The chain employs TRBV30 and TRBJ1-2; 9 nucleotides match TRBD1. Trimming took 3 bases from V and 1 from J; bases not matched to a gene: 6. The CDR3 runs to 15 residues. The V gene's germline CDR1 is GTSNPN and CDR2 SVGIG (reference sequence).

The CDR3: CASLEGTDFVQYF. The DNA for the CDR3 is TGTGCCAGCTTAGAAGGGACAGATTTCGTGCAGTACTTC. The chain uses TRBV6-5 and TRBJ2-7, with 7 bases aligning to TRBD1. This CDR3 spans 13 amino acids. J lost 9 bases, V lost 8 bases, and 13 bases had no gene match. The V gene's germline CDR1 is MNHEY and CDR2 SVGAGI.

This clone was counted between two and nine times. The V and J genes are TRBV5-4 and TRBJ1-6; D remains ambiguous. Trimming cost V 0 bases and J 8 bases, with 15 bases left between them. CDR3 length: 16 residues. CDR1 and CDR2 (germline): SGHNT, YYREEE (reference sequence). In DNA, the CDR3 is TGTGCCAGCAGCTTGGGGCGGCTTAGAGGTGATTCACCCCTCCACTTT. Residues: CASSLGRLRGDSPLHF.

V usage is TRBV3-1 (or the pseudogene TRBV3-2) and J usage is TRBJ1-2; 7 nucleotides match TRBD1. The CDR3 length is 15 residues. Germline assignment: CDR1 LGHDT and CDR2 YNNKEL (reference sequence). Losses at the gene ends were 5 bases for V and 4 bases for J; bases not matched to a gene: 10. In DNA form, the CDR3 reads TGTGCCAGCAGCTTCGGTAGGGACAGCTTCTATGGCTACACCTTC. This translates into CASSFGRDSFYGYTF.

Only one count was recorded for this clone. The chain combines TRBV10-2 with TRBJ1-2, with no clear D. This CDR3 spans 13 amino acids. V was pared by 3 bases and J by 2 bases, with 7 bases between. Germline lookup yields CDR1 WSHSY and CDR2 SAAADI. The DNA for the CDR3 is TGCGCCAGCAGTGACCCGGGAAACTATGGCTACACCTTC. It codes for CASSDPGNYGYTF.

This chain connects TRBV5-6 to TRBJ1-6; 9 bases agree with TRBD1. V shed 4 bases, J shed 7 bases, and the junction held 3 bases outside the gene matches. CDR3 size: 14 residues. Germline CDR1 is SGHDT and CDR2 is YYEEEE. This CDR3 is CASSPGTGNSPLHF. CDR3 coding DNA: TGTGCCAGCAGCCCTGGGACAGGGAATTCACCCCTCCACTTT. Using reference TRBV5-6 and TRBJ1-6 for the parts outside the CDR3, the full variable domain is DAGVTQSPTHLIKTRGQQVTLRCSPKSGHDTVSWYQQALGQGPQFIFQYYEEEERQRGNFPDRFSGHQFPNYSSELNVNALLLGDSALYLCASSPGTGNSPLHFGNGTRLTVT.

This chain connects TRBV18 to TRBJ1-1; D is unresolved. The CDR3 extends over 14 amino acids. Trimming took 0 bases from V and 5 from J, leaving 10 bases between them. Germline lookup yields CDR1 KGHSH and CDR2 LQKENI. This CDR3 reads CASSPPGDGTEAFF. The CDR3, as DNA: TGTGCCAGCTCACCACCCGGGGATGGGACTGAAGCTTTCTTT.

The gene calls are TRBV7-8 and TRBJ2-5; maybe TRBD1 (5 bases). From germline, CDR1 is SGHVS and CDR2 FQNEAQ. V was trimmed by 4 bases and J by 2 bases, leaving 14 bases between them. The CDR3 has 15 amino acids. The CDR3, as DNA: TGTGCCAGCAGCTCCTCGCGACAGACTCAAGAGACCCAGTACTTC. Amino acid sequence: CASSSSRQTQETQYF.

This chain connects TRBV19 to TRBJ2-5; the match to TRBD2 covers 7 bases. Per the germline V gene, CDR1 is LNHDA and CDR2 is SQIVND (reference sequence). This CDR3 has 13 residues. With V trimmed by 6 bases and J by 5 bases, 6 bases remained unmatched. The CDR3 bases are TGTGCCAGTAGGCGGGACTATGGGGAGACCCAGTACTTC. Translating gives CASRRDYGETQYF.

This chain connects TRBV7-2 to TRBJ2-3; no reliable D call. V shed 1 base and J shed 8 bases, with 16 bases lying between them. The CDR3 contains 15 residues. Germline V gives CDR1 SGHTA, CDR2 FQGNSA. The CDR3 coding sequence is TGTGCCAGCAGCTTAGGGGCCCCTGTCTCGTCTACGCAGTATTTT. It yields the protein CASSLGAPVSSTQYF.

The chain uses TRBV18 and TRBJ1-1; the match to TRBD1 covers 8 bases. Germline lookup yields CDR1 KGHSH and CDR2 LQKENI. V was pared by 8 bases and J by 3 bases, with 8 bases of the junction left unmatched. This CDR3 spans 14 amino acids. The chain's CDR3 is CASANTGGDTEAFF. The DNA for the CDR3 is TGTGCCAGCGCCAATACAGGGGGGGACACTGAAGCTTTCTTT.

In the case of this clone: The sample has other DNA sequences that encode this CDR3 too. The chain recombines TRBV5-1 with TRBJ1-3, with D perhaps matching TRBD1 (5 bases). CDR3 length: 13 amino acids. Germline V CDR1 and CDR2: SGHRS, YFSETQ. Trimming removed 5 bases at V and 4 bases at J, with 10 bases between. The CDR3 reads CASSYRGGNTIYF. The CDR3 nucleotides read TGCGCCAGCAGTTATAGGGGAGGAAACACCATATATTTT.

V gene TRBV28 combines with J gene TRBJ1-6; 7 nucleotides align to TRBD1. Germline V gene sequence: CDR1 MDHEN, CDR2 SYDVKM. This CDR3 is 15 amino acids long. J was trimmed by 0 bases and V by 11 bases; bases with no gene match: 7. CDR3 nucleotide sequence: TGTGCCGCCCGGGACAGCCGCTCCTATAATTCACCCCTCCACTTT. Translating it yields CAARDSRSYNSPLHF.

The chain uses TRBV5-1 and TRBJ2-4; 8 bases line up with TRBD2. V trimming: 4 bases; J trimming: 1 base; junction bases outside the gene matches: 19. Germline values: CDR1 SGHRS, CDR2 YFSETQ. CDR3 length equals 20 residues. In DNA form, the CDR3 reads TGCGCCAGCAGCCCGCGAGGTAGCGGGGACTTGGGGGCGGCCAAAAACATTCAGTACTTC. Residues: CASSPRGSGDLGAAKNIQYF.